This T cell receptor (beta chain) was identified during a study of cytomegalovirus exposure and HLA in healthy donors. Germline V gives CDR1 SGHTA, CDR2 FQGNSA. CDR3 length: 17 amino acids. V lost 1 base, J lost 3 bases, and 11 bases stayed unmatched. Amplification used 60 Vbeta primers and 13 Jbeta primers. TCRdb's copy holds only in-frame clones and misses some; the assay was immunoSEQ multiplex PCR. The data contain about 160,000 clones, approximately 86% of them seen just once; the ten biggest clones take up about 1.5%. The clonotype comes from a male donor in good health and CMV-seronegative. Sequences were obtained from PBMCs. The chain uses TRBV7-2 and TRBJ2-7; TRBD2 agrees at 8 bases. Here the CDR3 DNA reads TGTGCCAGCAGCTTAGTGGTCCAGCGGGAGTTTGTCTACGAGCAGTACTTC. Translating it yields CASSLVVQREFVYEQYF.